This TCR beta chain was documented in a study of T cells after posttransplantation cyclophosphamide (TCRdb year 2016). About the investigation overall: Using TRB sequencing, the study followed how the T cell repertoire reconstituted after myeloablative bone marrow transplantation in which posttransplantation cyclophosphamide served as GVHD prophylaxis. Blood from every one of the 30 or so PTCy patients who had 1-year posttransplant specimens underwent TRB sequencing. Public TRB sequences were queried against a database of over 3,000 sequences associated with responses to pathogens, tumor antigens, self-antigens and alloantigens. In 3 patients, up to about 3 additional blood samples taken between 2 and 5.2 years after transplant also underwent TRB sequencing, as did pretransplant blood from a handful of patients. Samples from about 33 PTCy-treated patients and approximately 16 related bone marrow donors of those patients were subjected to antigen receptor sequencing. Because TRA and TRB clonality correlated tightly in ten or so samples, later TCR analyses were limited to TRB. General study outcomes and caveats: Across approximately 41 patients, TRB clonality was highly associated with recipient CMV seropositivity and CMV reactivation, and PTCy diversity was similar to diversity in CNI/methotrexate controls. The TRB repertoires of T cells infiltrating skin or the GI tract showed only limited overlap with the TRB repertoires found in blood. At 1-2 months, donor-recipient similarity was low but rose over the first year, and the later blood repertoires were often dominated by donor CD8+ memory clones.

Related bone marrow donors provided peripheral blood samples on the day of marrow donation. Peripheral blood and bone marrow mononuclear cells were isolated by Ficoll-Hypaque density centrifugation and were cryopreserved. TRB sequencing was run on genomic DNA with either the immunoSEQ assay at survey resolution or the hsTCRB kit. For the original study's pipeline: The immunoSEQ software was used for initial read processing, and the LymphoSeq R package was used for repertoire analyses. Clonality was computed as 1 minus normalized Shannon entropy, and a Gini coefficient was also calculated for each TRB dataset. To infer phenotypes in unsorted samples, TRB sequences from sorted subsets of the recipient or donor were mapped onto the unsorted samples of the same recipient. TCRdb provides this immuneACCESS table in a form limited to in-frame rearrangements. Some clones are lacking; in checked studies, under half of them reflect an unresolved V gene, and why the rest are absent is not known. The V and J calls and the clone size are those of that table, but D and trimming were determined from the DNA. The sample table records tens of thousands of clones; about 90% of these occur just once. Less than 3.5% of the sample lies in the top ten.

The CDR3 numbers 12 residues from cysteine through phenylalanine. Solely the CDR3 DNA is kept, with 36 bases framed from the first base. CDR1 and CDR2 are drawn from the germline V gene: SGHVS, FQNEAQ. V loses 5 bases, J loses 5 bases, and the germline ends lie 9 bases apart. Details on this clone: What this receptor recognizes is not known. Per-base qualities were not stored, and no clone one base away is much larger.

The source is a woman aged 45-65 years in good health and a related stem cell transplant donor. The rearrangement combines TRBV7-8 with TRBJ2-5, with the D gene not confidently named. Sequenced: PBMCs. DNA sequence: TGTGCCAGCAGCGCCCGGTGGGAGACCCAGTACTTC. Its translation reads: CASSARWETQYF. Joined to the reference TRBV7-8 and TRBJ2-5 proteins, this CDR3 gives the full variable domain: GAGVSQSPRYKVAKRGQDVALRCDPISGHVSLFWYQQALGQGPEFLTYFQNEAQLDKSGLPSDRFFAERPEGSVSTLKIQRTQQEDSAVYLCASSARWETQYFGPGTRLLVL.